This record concerns one T cell receptor (beta chain) sequence. The sample belongs to a study of blood T cell repertoires in COVID-19. On the study more broadly: T cells, B-cell-depleted T cells, or PBMCs provided the cDNA or gDNA that served as material.

The authors' processing: Reference gene primers were amplified, and this amplification served to estimate nucleated cell counts. Repertoires were generated with immunoSEQ multiplex PCR, while TCRdb's copy carries only in-frame clones and drops some. The V and J calls and clone size are taken from that table; D and trimming were inferred from the DNA. The sample carries 250,000 to 350,000 clones, approximately 86% recorded once. While infection was still active, Seattle patients were enrolled and then followed longitudinally. The CDR3 has 15 amino acids. Germline V gene sequence: CDR1 SGHRS, CDR2 YFSETQ. The V and J ends lost 4 bases and 4 bases, in that order; junction bases with no gene match: 6.

The chain is built from TRBV5-1 and TRBJ2-1, with 9 bases aligning to TRBD1. This TCR was sampled from a human donor with COVID-19, enrolled during active disease. The donor label of this sample is uncertain. The sample was peripheral blood. In nucleotides, the CDR3 is TGCGCCAGCAGCGAGGGACAGGGTTTATACAATGAGCAGTTCTTC. Its translation: CASSEGQGLYNEQFF.